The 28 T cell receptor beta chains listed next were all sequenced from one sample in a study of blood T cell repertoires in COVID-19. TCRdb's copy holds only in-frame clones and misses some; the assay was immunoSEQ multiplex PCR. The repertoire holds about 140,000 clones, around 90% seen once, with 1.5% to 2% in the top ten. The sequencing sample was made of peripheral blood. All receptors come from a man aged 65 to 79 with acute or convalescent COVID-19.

As DNA, the CDR3 is TGTGCCAGCAGTCGAAACTCGGGGGGAGGCGGGGAGCTGTTTTTT. It codes for CASSRNSGGGGELFF. The rearrangement joins TRBV3-1 (or the pseudogene TRBV3-2) to TRBJ2-2; TRBD2 agrees at 7 bases. Looked up from germline, CDR1 is LGHDT and CDR2 is YNNKEL (reference sequence). CDR3 length equals 15 residues. Unmatched junction bases numbered 11, after V lost 6 bases and J lost 7 bases.

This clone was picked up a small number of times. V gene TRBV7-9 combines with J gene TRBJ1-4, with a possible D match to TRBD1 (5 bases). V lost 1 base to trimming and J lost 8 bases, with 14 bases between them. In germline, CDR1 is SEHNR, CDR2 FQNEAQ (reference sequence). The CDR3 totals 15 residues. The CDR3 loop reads CASSLVFVGGEKLFF. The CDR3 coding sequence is TGTGCCAGCAGCTTAGTCTTCGTTGGGGGGGAAAAACTGTTTTTT.

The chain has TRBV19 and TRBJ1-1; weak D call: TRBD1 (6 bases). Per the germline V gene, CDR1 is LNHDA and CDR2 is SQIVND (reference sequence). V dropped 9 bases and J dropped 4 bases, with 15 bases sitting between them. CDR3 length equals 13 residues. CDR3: CASLLQGRTEAFF. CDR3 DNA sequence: TGTGCCAGCCTCCTACAGGGCCGCACTGAAGCTTTCTTT.

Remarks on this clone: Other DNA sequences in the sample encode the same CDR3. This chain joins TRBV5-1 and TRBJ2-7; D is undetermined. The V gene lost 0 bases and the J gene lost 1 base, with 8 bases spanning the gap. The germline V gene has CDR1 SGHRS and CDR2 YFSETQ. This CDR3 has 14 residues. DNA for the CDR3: TGCGCCAGCAGCTTGGGTGGTCAGTCCTACGAGCAGTACTTC. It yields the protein CASSLGGQSYEQYF.

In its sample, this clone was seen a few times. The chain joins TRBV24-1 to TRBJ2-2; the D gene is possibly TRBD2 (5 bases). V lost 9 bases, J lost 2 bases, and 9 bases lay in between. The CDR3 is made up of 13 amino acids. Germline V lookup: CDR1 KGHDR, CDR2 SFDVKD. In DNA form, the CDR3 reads TGTGCCACCGCCCGGGATAACACCGGGGAGCTGTTTTTT. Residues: CATARDNTGELFF.

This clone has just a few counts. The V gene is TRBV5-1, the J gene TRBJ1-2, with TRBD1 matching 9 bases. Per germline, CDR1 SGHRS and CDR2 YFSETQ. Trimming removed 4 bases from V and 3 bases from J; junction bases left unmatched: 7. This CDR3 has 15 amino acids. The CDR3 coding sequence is TGCGCCAGCAGCCCACCCGGGACAGGGTACTATGGCTACACCTTC. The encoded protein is CASSPPGTGYYGYTF.

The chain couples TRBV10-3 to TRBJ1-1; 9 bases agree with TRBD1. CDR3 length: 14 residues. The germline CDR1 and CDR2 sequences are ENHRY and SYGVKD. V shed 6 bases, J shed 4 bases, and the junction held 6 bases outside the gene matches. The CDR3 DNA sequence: TGTGCCATCAGATTGGGACAGGGAGGCACTGAAGCTTTCTTT. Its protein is CAIRLGQGGTEAFF.

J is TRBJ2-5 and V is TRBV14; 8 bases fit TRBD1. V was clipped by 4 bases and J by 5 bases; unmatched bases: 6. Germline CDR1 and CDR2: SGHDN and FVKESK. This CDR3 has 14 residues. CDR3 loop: CASSPRTGKETQYF. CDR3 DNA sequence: TGTGCCAGCAGCCCACGGACAGGGAAGGAGACCCAGTACTTC.

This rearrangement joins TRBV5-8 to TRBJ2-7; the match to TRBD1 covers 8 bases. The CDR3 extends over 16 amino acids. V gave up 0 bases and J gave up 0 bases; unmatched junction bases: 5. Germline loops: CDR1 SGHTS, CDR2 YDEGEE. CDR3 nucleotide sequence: TGTGCCAGCAGCTTGGCCTGGACAGGGCTCTCCTACGAGCAGTACTTC. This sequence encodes CASSLAWTGLSYEQYF.

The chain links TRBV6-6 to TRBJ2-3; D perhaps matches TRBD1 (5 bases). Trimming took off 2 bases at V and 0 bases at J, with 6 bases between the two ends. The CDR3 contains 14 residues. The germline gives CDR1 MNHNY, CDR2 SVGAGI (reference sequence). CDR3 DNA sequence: TGTGCCAGCAGTTACACAGGCAGCACAGATACGCAGTATTTT. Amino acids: CASSYTGSTDTQYF.

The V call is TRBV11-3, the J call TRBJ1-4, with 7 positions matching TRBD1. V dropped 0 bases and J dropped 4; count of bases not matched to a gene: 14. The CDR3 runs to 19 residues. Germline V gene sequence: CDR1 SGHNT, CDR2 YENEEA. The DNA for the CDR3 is TGTGCCAGCAGCTTAGACCCACAGGGGCCCTACCTTCTTAATGAAAAACTGTTTTTT. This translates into CASSLDPQGPYLLNEKLFF.

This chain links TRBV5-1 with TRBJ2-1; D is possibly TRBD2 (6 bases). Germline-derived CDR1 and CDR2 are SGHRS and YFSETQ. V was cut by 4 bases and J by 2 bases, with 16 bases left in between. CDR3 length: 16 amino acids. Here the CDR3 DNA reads TGCGCCAGCAGCCCCATCTGGCGGGATACCTACAATGAGCAGTTCTTC. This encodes CASSPIWRDTYNEQFF.

The CDR3 spells CASSLGTVNEKLFF. The CDR3 DNA reads as TGTGCCAGCAGCTTAGGGACAGTAAATGAAAAACTGTTTTTT. This chain links TRBV7-9 with TRBJ1-4; a possible D gene is TRBD1 (6 bases). The germline CDR1 and CDR2 sequences are SEHNR and FQNEAQ (reference sequence). This CDR3 is 14 amino acids long. V was trimmed by 1 base and J by 5 bases, leaving 8 bases between them.

The CDR3 reads CASSLATGDSSGNTIYF. In DNA form, the CDR3 reads TGCGCCAGCAGCTTGGCAACAGGGGACTCCTCTGGAAACACCATATATTTT. This sequence joins TRBV5-1 and TRBJ1-3; TRBD1 matches 7 bases. V trimming: 0 bases; J trimming: 0 bases; junction bases outside the gene matches: 6. Looked up from germline, CDR1 is SGHRS and CDR2 is YFSETQ. This CDR3 spans 17 amino acids.

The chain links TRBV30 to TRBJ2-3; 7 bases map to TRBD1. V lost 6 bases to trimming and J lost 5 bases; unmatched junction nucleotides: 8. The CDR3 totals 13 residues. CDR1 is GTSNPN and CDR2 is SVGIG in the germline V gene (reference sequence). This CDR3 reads CACAAGGLDTQYF. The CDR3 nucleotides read TGTGCCTGTGCGGCAGGGGGTTTAGATACGCAGTATTTT.

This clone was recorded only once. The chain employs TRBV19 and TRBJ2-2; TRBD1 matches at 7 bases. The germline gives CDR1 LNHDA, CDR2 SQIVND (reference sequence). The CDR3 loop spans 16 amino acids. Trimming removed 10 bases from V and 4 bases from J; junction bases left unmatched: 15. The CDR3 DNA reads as TGTGCCACCATACCCGGGACAGCCAAGGGCACCGGGGAGCTGTTTTTT. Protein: CATIPGTAKGTGELFF. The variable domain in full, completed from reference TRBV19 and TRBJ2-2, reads DGGITQSPKYLFRKEGQNVTLSCEQNLNHDAMYWYRQDPGQGLRLIYYSQIVNDFQKGDIAEGYSVSREKKESFPLTVTSAQKNPTAFYLCATIPGTAKGTGELFFGEGSRLTVL.

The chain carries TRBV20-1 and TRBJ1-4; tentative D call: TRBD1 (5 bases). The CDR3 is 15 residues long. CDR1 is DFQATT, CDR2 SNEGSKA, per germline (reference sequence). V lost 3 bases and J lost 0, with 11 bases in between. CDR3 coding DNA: TGCAGTGCTAGTCGAACGGGGGCAACTAATGAAAAACTGTTTTTT. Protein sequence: CSASRTGATNEKLFF.

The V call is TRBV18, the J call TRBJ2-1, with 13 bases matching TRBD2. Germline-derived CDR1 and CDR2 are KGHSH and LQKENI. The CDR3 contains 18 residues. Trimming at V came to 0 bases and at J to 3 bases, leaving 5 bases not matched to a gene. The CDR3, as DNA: TGTGCCAGCTCACCACCGGGACTAGCGGGGACATTCTACAATGAGCAGTTCTTC. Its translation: CASSPPGLAGTFYNEQFF.

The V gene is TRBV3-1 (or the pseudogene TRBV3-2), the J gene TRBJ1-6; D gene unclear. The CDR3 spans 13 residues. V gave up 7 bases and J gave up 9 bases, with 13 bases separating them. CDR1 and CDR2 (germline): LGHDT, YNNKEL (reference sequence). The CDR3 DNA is TGTGCCAGCACCGGGGATGGCCGTTCACCCCTCCACTTT. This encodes CASTGDGRSPLHF.

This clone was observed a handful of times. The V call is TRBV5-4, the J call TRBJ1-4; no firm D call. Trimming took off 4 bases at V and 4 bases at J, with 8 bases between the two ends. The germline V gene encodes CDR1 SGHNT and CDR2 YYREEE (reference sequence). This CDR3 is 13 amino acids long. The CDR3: CASSIDSNEKLFF. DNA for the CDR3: TGTGCCAGCAGCATTGATAGTAATGAAAAACTGTTTTTT.

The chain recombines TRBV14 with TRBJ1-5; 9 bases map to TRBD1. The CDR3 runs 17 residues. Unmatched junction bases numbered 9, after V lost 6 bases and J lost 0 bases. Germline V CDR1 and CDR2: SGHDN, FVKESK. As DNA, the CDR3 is TGTGCCAGCAGGCCGGGACAGGGATGTCTTAGCAATCAGCCCCAGCATTTT. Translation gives CASRPGQGCLSNQPQHF.

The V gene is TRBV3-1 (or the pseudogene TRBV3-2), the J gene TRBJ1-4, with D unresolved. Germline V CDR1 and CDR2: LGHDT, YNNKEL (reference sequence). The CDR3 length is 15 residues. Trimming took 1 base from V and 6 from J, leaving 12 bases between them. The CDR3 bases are TGTGCCAGCAGCCAAGTAGGAGGGTCCGATGAAAAACTGTTTTTT. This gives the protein CASSQVGGSDEKLFF.

CDR3 residues: CASSGGSSRDEQYF. CDR3 in DNA: TGTGCCAGCTCTGGCGGGAGTTCCCGTGACGAGCAGTACTTC. The genes are TRBV2 and TRBJ2-7; TRBD2 matches at 7 bases. CDR1 is SNHLY, CDR2 FYNNEI, per germline. This CDR3 comprises 14 residues. After removal of 8 bases from V and 5 bases from J, the junction contained 12 bases not matched to a gene.

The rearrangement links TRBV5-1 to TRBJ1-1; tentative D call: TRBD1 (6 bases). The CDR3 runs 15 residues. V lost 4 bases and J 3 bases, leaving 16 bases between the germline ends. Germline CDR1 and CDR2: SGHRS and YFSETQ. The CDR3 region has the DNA TGCGCCAGCAGCGCTATACAGGGACGAGACACTGAAGCTTTCTTT. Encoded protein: CASSAIQGRDTEAFF.

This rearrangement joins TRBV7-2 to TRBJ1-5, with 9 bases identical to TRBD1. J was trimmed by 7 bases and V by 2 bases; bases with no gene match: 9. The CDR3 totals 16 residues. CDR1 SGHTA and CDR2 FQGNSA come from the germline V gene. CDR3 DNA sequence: TGTGCCAGCAGCTTAAAGGGACAGGGTATTGGGCAGCCCCAGCATTTT. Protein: CASSLKGQGIGQPQHF.

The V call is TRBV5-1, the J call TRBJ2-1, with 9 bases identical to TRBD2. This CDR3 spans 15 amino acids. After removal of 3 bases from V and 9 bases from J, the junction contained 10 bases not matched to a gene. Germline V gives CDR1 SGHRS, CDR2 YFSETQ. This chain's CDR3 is CASSWGRGGHGEQFF. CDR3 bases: TGCGCCAGCAGCTGGGGGCGGGGGGGCCACGGTGAGCAGTTCTTC.

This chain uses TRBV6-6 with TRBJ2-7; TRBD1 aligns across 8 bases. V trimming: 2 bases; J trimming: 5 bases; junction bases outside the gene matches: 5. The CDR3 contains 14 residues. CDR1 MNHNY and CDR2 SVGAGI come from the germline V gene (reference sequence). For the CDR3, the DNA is TGTGCCAGCAGTTACCCCGGACAGGGTGACGAGCAGTACTTC. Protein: CASSYPGQGDEQYF.

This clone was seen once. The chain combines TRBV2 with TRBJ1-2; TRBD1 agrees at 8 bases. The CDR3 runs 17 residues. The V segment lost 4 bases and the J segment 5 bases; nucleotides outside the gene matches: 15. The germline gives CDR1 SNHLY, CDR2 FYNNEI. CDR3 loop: CASSAQLVQTGEYGYTF. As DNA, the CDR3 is TGTGCCAGCAGTGCCCAACTAGTTCAGACAGGGGAATATGGCTACACCTTC.